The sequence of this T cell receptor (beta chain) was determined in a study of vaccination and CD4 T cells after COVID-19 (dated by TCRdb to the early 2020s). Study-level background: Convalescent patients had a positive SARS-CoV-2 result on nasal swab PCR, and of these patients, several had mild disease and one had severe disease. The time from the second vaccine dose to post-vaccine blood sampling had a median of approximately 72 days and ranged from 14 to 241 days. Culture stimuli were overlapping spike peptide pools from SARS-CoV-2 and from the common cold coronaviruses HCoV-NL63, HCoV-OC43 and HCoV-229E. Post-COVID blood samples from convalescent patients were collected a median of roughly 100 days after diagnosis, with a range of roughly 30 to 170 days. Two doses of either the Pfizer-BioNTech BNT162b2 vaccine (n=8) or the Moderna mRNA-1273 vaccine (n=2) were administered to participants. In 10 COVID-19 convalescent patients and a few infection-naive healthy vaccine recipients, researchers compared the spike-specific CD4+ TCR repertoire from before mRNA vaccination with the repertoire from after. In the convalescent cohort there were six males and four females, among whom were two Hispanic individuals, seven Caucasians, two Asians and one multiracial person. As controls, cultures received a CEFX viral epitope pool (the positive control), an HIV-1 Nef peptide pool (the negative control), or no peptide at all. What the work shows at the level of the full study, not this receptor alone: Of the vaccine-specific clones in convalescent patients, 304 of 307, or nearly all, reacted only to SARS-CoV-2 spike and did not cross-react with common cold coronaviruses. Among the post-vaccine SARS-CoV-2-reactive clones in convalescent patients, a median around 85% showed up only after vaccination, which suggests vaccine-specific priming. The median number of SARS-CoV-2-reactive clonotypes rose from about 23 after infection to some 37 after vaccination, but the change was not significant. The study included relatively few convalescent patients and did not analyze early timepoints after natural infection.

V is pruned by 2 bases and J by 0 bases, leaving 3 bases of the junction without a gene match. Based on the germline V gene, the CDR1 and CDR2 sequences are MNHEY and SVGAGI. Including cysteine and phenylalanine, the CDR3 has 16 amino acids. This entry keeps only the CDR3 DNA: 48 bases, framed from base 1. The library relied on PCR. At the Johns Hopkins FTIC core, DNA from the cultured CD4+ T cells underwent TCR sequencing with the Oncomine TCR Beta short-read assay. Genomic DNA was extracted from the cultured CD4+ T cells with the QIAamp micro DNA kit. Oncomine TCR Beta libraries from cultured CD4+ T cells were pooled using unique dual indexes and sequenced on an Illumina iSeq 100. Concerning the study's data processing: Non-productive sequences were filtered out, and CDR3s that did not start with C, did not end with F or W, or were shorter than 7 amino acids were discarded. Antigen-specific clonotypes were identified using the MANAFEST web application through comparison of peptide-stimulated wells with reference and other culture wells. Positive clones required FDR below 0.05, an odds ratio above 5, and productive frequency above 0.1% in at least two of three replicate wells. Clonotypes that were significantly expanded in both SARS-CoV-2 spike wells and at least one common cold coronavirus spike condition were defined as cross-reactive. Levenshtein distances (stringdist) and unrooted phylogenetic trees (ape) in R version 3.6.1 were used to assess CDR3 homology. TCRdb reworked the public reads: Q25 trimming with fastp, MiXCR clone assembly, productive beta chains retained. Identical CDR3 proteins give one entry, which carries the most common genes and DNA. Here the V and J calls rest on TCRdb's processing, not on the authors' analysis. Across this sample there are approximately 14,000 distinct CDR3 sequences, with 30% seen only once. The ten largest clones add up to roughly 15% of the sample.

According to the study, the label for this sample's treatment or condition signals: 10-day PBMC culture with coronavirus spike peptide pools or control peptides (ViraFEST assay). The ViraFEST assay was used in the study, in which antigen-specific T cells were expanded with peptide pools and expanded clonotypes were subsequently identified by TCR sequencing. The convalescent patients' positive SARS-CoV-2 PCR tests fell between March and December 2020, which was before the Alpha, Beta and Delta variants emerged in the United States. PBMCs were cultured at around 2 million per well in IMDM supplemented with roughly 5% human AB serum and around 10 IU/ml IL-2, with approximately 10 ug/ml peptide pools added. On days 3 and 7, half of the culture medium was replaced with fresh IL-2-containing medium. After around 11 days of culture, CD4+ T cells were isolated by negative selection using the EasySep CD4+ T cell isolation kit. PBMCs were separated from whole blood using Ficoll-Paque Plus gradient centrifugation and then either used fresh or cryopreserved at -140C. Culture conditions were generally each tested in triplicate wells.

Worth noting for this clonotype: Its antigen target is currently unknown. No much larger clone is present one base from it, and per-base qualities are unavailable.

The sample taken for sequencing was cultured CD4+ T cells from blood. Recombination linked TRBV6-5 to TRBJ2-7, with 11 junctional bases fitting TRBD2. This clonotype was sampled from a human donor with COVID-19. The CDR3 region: CASSYNSGGASYEQYF. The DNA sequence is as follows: TGTGCCAGCAGTTACAATAGCGGGGGGGCCTCCTACGAGCAGTACTTC.